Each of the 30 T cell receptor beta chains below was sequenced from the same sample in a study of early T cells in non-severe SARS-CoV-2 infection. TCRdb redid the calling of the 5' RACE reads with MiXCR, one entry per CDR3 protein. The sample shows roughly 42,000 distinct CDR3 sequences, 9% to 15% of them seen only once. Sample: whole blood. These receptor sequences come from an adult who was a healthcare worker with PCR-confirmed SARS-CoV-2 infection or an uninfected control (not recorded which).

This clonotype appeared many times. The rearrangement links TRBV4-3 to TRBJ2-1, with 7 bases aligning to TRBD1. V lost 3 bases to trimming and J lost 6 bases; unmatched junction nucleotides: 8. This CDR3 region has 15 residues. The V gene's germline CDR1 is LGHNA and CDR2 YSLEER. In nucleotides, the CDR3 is TGCGCCAGCAGCCATCTGCAGGGGGTGGGCAATGAGCAGTTCTTC. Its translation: CASSHLQGVGNEQFF.

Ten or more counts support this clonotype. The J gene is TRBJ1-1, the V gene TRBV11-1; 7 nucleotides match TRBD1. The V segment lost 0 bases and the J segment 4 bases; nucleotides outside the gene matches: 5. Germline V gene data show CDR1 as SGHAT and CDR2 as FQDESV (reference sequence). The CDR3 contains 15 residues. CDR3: CASSLALGQFTEAFF. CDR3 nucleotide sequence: TGTGCCAGCAGCTTAGCCCTGGGACAGTTCACTGAAGCTTTCTTT. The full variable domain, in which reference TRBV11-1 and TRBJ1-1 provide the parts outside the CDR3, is EAEVAQSPRYKITEKSQAVAFWCDPISGHATLYWYRQILGQGPELLVQFQDESVVDDSQLPKDRFSAERLKGVDSTLKIQPAELGDSAMYLCASSLALGQFTEAFFGQGTRLTVV.

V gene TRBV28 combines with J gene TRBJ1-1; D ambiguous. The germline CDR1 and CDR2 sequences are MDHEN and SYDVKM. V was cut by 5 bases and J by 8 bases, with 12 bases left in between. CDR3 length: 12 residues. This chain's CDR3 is CASSLDPLEAFF. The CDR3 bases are TGTGCCAGCAGTCTGGACCCCTTGGAAGCTTTCTTT.

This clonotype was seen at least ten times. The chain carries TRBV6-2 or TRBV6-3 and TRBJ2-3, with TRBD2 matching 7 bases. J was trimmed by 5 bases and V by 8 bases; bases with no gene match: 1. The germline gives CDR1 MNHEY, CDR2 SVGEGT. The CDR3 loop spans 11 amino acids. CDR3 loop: CASGLVDTQYF. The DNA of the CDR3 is TGTGCCAGCGGACTAGTAGATACGCAGTATTTT.

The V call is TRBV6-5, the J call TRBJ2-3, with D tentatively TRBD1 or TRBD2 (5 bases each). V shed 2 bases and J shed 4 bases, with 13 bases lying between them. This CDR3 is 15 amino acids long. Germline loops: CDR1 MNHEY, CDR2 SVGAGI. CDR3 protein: CASSYGGGTPDTQYF. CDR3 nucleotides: TGTGCCAGCAGTTACGGTGGGGGTACCCCAGATACGCAGTATTTT.

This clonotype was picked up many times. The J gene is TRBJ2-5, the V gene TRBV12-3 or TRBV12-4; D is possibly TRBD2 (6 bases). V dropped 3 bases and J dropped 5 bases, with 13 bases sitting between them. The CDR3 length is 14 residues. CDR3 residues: CASSFAGQGETQYF. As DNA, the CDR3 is TGTGCCAGCAGTTTCGCGGGGCAAGGGGAGACCCAGTACTTC.

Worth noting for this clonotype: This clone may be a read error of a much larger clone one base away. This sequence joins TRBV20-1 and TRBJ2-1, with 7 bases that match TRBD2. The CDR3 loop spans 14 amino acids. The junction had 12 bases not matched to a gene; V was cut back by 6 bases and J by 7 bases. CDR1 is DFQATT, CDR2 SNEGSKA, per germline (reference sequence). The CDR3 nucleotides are TGCAGTGCGGGGGGAGGGACTTCCACAAATGAGCAGTTCTTC. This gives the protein CSAGGGTSTNEQFF.

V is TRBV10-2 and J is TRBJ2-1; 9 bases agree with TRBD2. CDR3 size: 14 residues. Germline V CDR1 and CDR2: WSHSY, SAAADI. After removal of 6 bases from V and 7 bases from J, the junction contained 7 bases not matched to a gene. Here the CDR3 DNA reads TGCGCCAGCAGGATAGCGGGGGTTTTGAATGAGCAGTTCTTC. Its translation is CASRIAGVLNEQFF.

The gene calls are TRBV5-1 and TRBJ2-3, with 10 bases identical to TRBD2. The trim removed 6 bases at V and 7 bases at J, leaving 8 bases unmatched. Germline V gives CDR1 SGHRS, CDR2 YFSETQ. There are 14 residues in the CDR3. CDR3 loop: CASTTAGGKNTQYF. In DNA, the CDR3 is TGCGCCAGCACCACAGCGGGAGGGAAAAATACGCAGTATTTT.

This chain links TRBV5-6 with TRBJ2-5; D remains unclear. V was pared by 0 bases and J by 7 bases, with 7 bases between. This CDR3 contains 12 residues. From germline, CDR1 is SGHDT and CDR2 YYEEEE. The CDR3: CASSLEGRTQYF. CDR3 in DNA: TGTGCCAGCAGCTTGGAAGGGCGGACCCAGTACTTC. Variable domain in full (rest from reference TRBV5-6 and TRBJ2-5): DAGVTQSPTHLIKTRGQQVTLRCSPKSGHDTVSWYQQALGQGPQFIFQYYEEEERQRGNFPDRFSGHQFPNYSSELNVNALLLGDSALYLCASSLEGRTQYFGPGTRLLVL.

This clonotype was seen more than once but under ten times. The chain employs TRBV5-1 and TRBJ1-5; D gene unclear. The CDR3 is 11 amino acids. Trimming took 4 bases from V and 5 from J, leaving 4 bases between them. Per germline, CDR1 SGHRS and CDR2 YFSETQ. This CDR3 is CASSIDQPQHF. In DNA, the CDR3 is TGCGCCAGCAGCATTGATCAGCCCCAGCATTTT. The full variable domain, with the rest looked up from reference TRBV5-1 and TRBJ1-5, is KAGVTQTPRYLIKTRGQQVTLSCSPISGHRSVSWYQQTPGQGLQFLFEYFSETQRNKGNFPGRFSGRQFSNSRSEMNVSTLELGDSALYLCASSIDQPQHFGDGTRLSIL.

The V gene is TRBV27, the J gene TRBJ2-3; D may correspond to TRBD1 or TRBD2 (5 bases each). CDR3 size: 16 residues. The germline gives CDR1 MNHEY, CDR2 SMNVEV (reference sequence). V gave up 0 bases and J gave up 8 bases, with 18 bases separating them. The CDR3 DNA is TGTGCCAGCAGTTTATCCCCCCTTAGTTTTGGGGGTACGCAGTATTTT. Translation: CASSLSPLSFGGTQYF.

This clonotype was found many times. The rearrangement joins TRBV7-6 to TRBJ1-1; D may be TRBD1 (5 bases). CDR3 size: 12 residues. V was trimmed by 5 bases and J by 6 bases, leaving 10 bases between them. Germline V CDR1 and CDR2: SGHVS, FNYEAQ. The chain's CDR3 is CASSQPGSEAFF. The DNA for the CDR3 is TGTGCCAGCAGCCAACCAGGGTCTGAAGCTTTCTTT.

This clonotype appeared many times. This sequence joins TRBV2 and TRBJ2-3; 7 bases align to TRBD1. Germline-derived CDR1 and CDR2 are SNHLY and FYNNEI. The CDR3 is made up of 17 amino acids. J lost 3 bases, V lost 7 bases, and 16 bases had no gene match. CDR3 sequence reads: CASKPLLTGWRTDTQYF. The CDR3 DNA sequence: TGTGCCAGCAAGCCTTTATTGACAGGGTGGAGAACAGATACGCAGTATTTT.

CDR3 loop: CASSLGLGGDTQYF. DNA for the CDR3: TGTGCCAGCAGCTTAGGCCTAGGCGGAGATACGCAGTATTTT. J is TRBJ2-3 and V is TRBV13; D not resolved. The germline V and J ends were trimmed by 0 bases and 5 bases, with 9 bases remaining between them. This CDR3 region has 14 residues. Germline assignment: CDR1 PRHDT and CDR2 FYEKMQ (reference sequence).

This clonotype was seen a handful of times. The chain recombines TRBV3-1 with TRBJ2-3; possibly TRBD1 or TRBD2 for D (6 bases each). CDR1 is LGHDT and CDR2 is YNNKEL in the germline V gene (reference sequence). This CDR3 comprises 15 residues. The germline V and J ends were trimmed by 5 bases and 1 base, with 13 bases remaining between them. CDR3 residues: CASSAWGAGTDTQYF. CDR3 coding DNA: TGTGCCAGCAGCGCTTGGGGGGCCGGCACAGATACGCAGTATTTT.

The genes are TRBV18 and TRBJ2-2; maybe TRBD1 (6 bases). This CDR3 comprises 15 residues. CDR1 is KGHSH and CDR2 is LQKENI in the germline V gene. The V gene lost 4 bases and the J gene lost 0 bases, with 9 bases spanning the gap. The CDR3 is CASSQDSSNTGELFF. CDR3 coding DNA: TGTGCCAGCTCACAGGACAGTTCGAACACCGGGGAGCTGTTTTTT.

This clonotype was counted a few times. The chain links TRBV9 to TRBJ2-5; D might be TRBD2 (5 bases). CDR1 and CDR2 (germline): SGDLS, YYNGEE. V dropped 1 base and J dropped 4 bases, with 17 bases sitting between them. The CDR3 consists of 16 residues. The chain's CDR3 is CASSVSSVRAGETQYF. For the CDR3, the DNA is TGTGCCAGCAGCGTATCTTCGGTGCGGGCGGGAGAGACCCAGTACTTC.

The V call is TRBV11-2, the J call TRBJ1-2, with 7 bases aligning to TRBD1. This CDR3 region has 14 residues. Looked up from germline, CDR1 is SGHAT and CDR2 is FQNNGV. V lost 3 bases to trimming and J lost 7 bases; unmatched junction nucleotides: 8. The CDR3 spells CASSFDRNRGGYTF. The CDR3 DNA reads TGTGCCAGCAGCTTTGACAGGAACAGGGGTGGCTACACCTTC.

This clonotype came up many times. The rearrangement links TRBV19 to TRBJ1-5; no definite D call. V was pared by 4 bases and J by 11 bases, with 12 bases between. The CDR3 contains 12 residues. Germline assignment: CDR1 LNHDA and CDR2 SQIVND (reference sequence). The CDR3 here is CASSNGVGTQHF. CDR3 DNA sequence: TGTGCCAGTAGTAATGGGGTTGGGACCCAGCATTTT. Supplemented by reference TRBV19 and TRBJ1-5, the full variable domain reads DGGITQSPKYLFRKEGQNVTLSCEQNLNHDAMYWYRQDPGQGLRLIYYSQIVNDFQKGDIAEGYSVSREKKESFPLTVTSAQKNPTAFYLCASSNGVGTQHFGDGTRLSIL.

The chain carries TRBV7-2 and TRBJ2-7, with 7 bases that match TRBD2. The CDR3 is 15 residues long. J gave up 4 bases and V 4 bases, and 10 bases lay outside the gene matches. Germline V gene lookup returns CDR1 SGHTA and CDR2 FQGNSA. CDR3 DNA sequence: TGTGCCAGCAGCTCGTACCCCGGGACTACTTACGAGCAGTACTTC. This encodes CASSSYPGTTYEQYF.

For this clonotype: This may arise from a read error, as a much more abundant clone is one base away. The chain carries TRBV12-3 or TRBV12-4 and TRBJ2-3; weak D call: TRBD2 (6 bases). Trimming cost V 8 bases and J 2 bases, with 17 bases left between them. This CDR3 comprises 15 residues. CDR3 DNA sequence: TGTGCCAGCGCGACGGTCGCGGGGACCACAGATACGCAGTATTTT. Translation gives CASATVAGTTDTQYF.

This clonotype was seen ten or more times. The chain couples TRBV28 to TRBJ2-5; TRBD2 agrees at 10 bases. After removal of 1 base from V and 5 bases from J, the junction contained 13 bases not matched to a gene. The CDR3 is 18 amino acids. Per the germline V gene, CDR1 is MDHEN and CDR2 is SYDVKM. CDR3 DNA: TGTGCCAGCAGTTTATTCTCCAAGAGCGGGAGGGGTCGCGAGACCCAGTACTTC. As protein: CASSLFSKSGRGRETQYF. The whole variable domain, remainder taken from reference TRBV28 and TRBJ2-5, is DVKVTQSSRYLVKRTGEKVFLECVQDMDHENMFWYRQDPGLGLRLIYFSYDVKMKEKGDIPEGYSVSREKKERFSLILESASTNQTSMYLCASSLFSKSGRGRETQYFGPGTRLLVL.

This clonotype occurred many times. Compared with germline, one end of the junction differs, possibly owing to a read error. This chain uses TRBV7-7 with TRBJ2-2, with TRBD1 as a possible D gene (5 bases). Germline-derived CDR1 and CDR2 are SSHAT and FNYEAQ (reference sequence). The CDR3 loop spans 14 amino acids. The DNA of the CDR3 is TGCGCCAGCAGCTTGTCTGGGGCGACCGGGGAGCTGTTTTTT. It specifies CASSLSGATGELFF.

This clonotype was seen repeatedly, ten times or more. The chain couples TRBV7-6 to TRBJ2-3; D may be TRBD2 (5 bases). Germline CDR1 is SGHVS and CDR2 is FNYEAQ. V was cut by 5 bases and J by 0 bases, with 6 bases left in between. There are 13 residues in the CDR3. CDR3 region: CASSRGSTDTQYF. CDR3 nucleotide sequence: TGTGCCAGCAGCCGGGGTAGCACAGATACGCAGTATTTT.

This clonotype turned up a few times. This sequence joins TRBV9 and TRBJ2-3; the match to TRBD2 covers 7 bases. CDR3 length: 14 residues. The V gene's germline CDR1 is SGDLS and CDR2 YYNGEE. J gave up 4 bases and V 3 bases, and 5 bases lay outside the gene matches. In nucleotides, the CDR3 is TGTGCCAGCAGCGACGGCGGGAGTCCAGATACGCAGTATTTT. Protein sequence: CASSDGGSPDTQYF.

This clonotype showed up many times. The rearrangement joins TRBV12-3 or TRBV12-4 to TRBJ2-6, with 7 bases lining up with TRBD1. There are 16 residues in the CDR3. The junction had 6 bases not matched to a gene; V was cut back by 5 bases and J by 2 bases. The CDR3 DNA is TGTGCCAGCAGTCCCAAAGGGACAGCTGGGGCCAACGTCCTGACTTTC. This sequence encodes CASSPKGTAGANVLTF.

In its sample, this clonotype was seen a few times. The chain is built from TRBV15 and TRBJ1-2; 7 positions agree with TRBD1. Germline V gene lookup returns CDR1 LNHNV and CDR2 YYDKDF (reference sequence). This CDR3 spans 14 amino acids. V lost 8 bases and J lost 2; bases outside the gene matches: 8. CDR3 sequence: CATQGVRENYGYTF. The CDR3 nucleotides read TGTGCCACCCAGGGGGTTCGGGAGAACTATGGCTACACCTTC.

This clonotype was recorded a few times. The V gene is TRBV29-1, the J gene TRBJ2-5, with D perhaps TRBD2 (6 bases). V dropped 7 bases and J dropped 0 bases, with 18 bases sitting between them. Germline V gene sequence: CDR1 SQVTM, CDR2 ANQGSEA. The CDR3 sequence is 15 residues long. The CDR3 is CSARGRGGYQETQYF. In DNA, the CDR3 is TGCAGCGCCCGAGGGAGAGGAGGGTACCAAGAGACCCAGTACTTC. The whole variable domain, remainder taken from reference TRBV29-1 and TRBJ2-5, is SAVISQKPSRDICQRGTSLTIQCQVDSQVTMMFWYRQQPGQSLTLIATANQGSEATYESGFVIDKFPISRPNLTFSTLTVSNMSPEDSSIYLCSARGRGGYQETQYFGPGTRLLVL.

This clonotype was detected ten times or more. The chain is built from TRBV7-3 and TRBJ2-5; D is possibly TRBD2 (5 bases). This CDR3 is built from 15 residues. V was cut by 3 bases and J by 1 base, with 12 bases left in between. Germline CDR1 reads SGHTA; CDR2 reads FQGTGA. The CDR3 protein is CASSLLPAGQETQYF. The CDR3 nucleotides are TGTGCCAGCAGCTTGCTTCCGGCGGGCCAAGAGACCCAGTACTTC.